The 17 T cell receptor beta chains in this list originate from one sample, sequenced in a study of shared clonotypes between healthy human individuals. Assay used: immunoSEQ multiplex PCR; TCRdb lists only in-frame clones, some missing. The data contain about 1.5 million clones, approximately 98% of them singletons. The specimen sequenced was naive CD4+ T cells sorted from blood. Subset: CD45RA+ positively selected. These receptor sequences come from a man between 25 and 39 years old in good health.

A remark on this clone: The same CDR3 is also encoded by other DNA sequences in this sample. The rearrangement joins TRBV5-6 to TRBJ2-2; D remains unclear. This CDR3 has 12 residues. Germline-derived CDR1 and CDR2 are SGHDT and YYEEEE. The V and J ends lost 0 bases and 6 bases respectively, with 3 bases between them. As DNA, the CDR3 is TGTGCCAGCAGCTTGGTCTCCGGGGAGCTGTTTTTT. It codes for CASSLVSGELFF.

The V and J genes are TRBV2 and TRBJ2-1, with D perhaps given as TRBD1 or TRBD2 (6 bases each). V shed 5 bases and J shed 7 bases, with 15 bases lying between them. This CDR3 is built from 14 residues. From germline, CDR1 is SNHLY and CDR2 FYNNEI. CDR3 nucleotide sequence: TGTGCCAGCAGTTACCGGGGGCTAACAAATGAGCAGTTCTTC. It translates to CASSYRGLTNEQFF.

The CDR3, as DNA: TGTGCCAGCAGCGTCGGGACAGGGGCTGAAAAACTGTTTTTT. Translating it yields CASSVGTGAEKLFF. The V call is TRBV7-9, the J call TRBJ1-4; TRBD1 matches at 10 bases. V lost 5 bases, J lost 7 bases, and 4 bases stayed unmatched. Germline V CDR1 and CDR2: SEHNR, FQNEAQ (reference sequence). The CDR3 has 14 residues.

The V and J genes are TRBV5-4 and TRBJ2-2; 7 bases are a match to TRBD2. V shed 4 bases and J 5 bases; nucleotides not matched to a gene: 8. CDR1 and CDR2 (germline): SGHNT, YYREEE (reference sequence). This CDR3 contains 15 residues. CDR3 region: CASSLGGRRTGELFF. CDR3 in DNA: TGTGCCAGCAGCCTGGGAGGGCGTAGGACCGGGGAGCTGTTTTTT. The full variable domain, rest sourced from reference TRBV5-4 and TRBJ2-2, is ETGVTQSPTHLIKTRGQQVTLRCSSQSGHNTVSWYQQALGQGPQFIFQYYREEENGRGNFPPRFSGLQFPNYSSELNVNALELDDSALYLCASSLGGRRTGELFFGEGSRLTVL.

The chain uses TRBV29-1 and TRBJ2-7, with 7 bases fitting TRBD1. The V segment lost 4 bases and the J segment 0 bases; nucleotides outside the gene matches: 12. Germline lookup yields CDR1 SQVTM and CDR2 ANQGSEA. This CDR3 has 16 residues. The CDR3 DNA sequence: TGCAGCGTTGCCCCTCGAACAGGGGCAGGCTCCTACGAGCAGTACTTC. Protein: CSVAPRTGAGSYEQYF.

The gene calls are TRBV5-1 and TRBJ2-1; D remains unclear. The length of the CDR3 is 12 residues. Germline CDR1 reads SGHRS; CDR2 reads YFSETQ. Trimming stripped 4 bases from V and 8 bases from J, with 10 bases between. In DNA, the CDR3 is TGCGCCAGCAGCAACGAGTTGGATGAGCAGTTCTTC. This translates into CASSNELDEQFF.

In its sample, this clone was seen once. The rearrangement uses TRBV2 and TRBJ2-1; 8 nucleotides match TRBD2. The V gene end was trimmed by 4 bases and the J gene end by 2 bases; junction bases not matched to a gene: 4. The germline CDR1 and CDR2 sequences are SNHLY and FYNNEI. The CDR3 is 15 amino acids. The CDR3 sequence: CASSGGGPPYNEQFF. The CDR3 DNA sequence: TGTGCCAGCAGTGGCGGGGGGCCCCCCTACAATGAGCAGTTCTTC.

The V gene is TRBV5-4, the J gene TRBJ1-2; perhaps TRBD1 as D (6 bases). Trimming took 3 bases from V and 0 from J, leaving 9 bases between them. The V gene's germline CDR1 is SGHNT and CDR2 YYREEE (reference sequence). CDR3 size: 14 residues. CDR3 bases: TGTGCCAGCAGCTCGGGACATTCTAACTATGGCTACACCTTC. The encoded protein is CASSSGHSNYGYTF. The full variable domain, in which reference TRBV5-4 and TRBJ1-2 provide the parts outside the CDR3, is ETGVTQSPTHLIKTRGQQVTLRCSSQSGHNTVSWYQQALGQGPQFIFQYYREEENGRGNFPPRFSGLQFPNYSSELNVNALELDDSALYLCASSSGHSNYGYTFGSGTRLTVV.

V is TRBV4-3 and J is TRBJ1-2; D is unclear. Germline loops: CDR1 LGHNA, CDR2 YSLEER. Trimming took 0 bases from V and 8 from J, leaving 13 bases between them. The length of the CDR3 is 14 residues. This chain's CDR3 is CASSQDPLLRGYTF. The CDR3 nucleotides are TGCGCCAGCAGCCAAGATCCTCTCTTGAGGGGCTACACCTTC.

CDR3 DNA sequence: TGTGCCAGCAGTTGGGGGACAGGGTACAATGAGCAGTTCTTC. Translated, it gives CASSWGTGYNEQFF. J is TRBJ2-1 and V is TRBV27; 9 bases map to TRBD1. The CDR3 consists of 14 residues. With 4 bases clipped from V and 4 bases from J, the junction kept 2 bases outside the gene matches. Germline loops: CDR1 MNHEY, CDR2 SMNVEV (reference sequence).

The V and J genes are TRBV5-5 and TRBJ2-7; D is unclear. The CDR3 has 12 residues. Germline CDR1 SGHKS, CDR2 YYEKEE (reference sequence). V dropped 0 bases and J dropped 4 bases, with 5 bases sitting between them. CDR3 sequence: CASSLAWYEQYF. In DNA, the CDR3 is TGTGCCAGCAGCTTGGCTTGGTACGAGCAGTACTTC. The full variable domain, in which reference TRBV5-5 and TRBJ2-7 provide the parts outside the CDR3, is DAGVTQSPTHLIKTRGQQVTLRCSPISGHKSVSWYQQVLGQGPQFIFQYYEKEERGRGNFPDRFSARQFPNYSSELNVNALLLGDSALYLCASSLAWYEQYFGPGTRLTVT.

This clone was detected only once. The rearrangement joins TRBV6-1 to TRBJ2-1; possibly TRBD2 for D (5 bases). V gave up 2 bases and J gave up 3 bases, with 8 bases separating them. Per the germline V gene, CDR1 is MNHNS and CDR2 is SASEGT. There are 14 residues in the CDR3. Written as DNA, the CDR3 is TGTGCCAGCAGTGAACAGCGGAGCTACAATGAGCAGTTCTTC. Protein: CASSEQRSYNEQFF.

The chain couples TRBV9 to TRBJ1-2; D not certain. The V end was cut by 6 bases, the J end by 8 bases, with 20 bases between. In germline, CDR1 is SGDLS, CDR2 YYNGEE. This CDR3 has 14 residues. The CDR3 DNA reads as TGTGCCAGCAACCCTTCACGCTCAGGCGGGGGCTACACCTTC. Amino acids: CASNPSRSGGGYTF. The variable domain in full, completed from reference TRBV9 and TRBJ1-2, reads DSGVTQTPKHLITATGQRVTLRCSPRSGDLSVYWYQQSLDQGLQFLIQYYNGEERAKGNILERFSAQQFPDLHSELNLSSLELGDSALYFCASNPSRSGGGYTFGSGTRLTVV.

The CDR3 sequence is CASSSSSWGDGELFF. DNA for the CDR3: TGTGCCAGCAGCTCATCGTCTTGGGGCGACGGGGAGCTGTTTTTT. The chain uses TRBV11-3 and TRBJ2-2, with D possibly being TRBD1 (5 bases). Trimming cost V 4 bases and J 7 bases, with 16 bases left between them. In germline, CDR1 is SGHNT, CDR2 YENEEA. The CDR3 loop spans 15 amino acids.

The chain joins TRBV19 to TRBJ2-1; 12 bases map to TRBD2. The CDR3 has 15 amino acids. Germline assignment: CDR1 LNHDA and CDR2 SQIVND (reference sequence). Trimming removed 5 bases from V and 5 bases from J; junction bases left unmatched: 4. The CDR3 region has the DNA TGTGCCAGTAGTGTTCTAGCGGGAGGGAACAATGAGCAGTTCTTC. Protein product: CASSVLAGGNNEQFF.

This sequence joins TRBV10-1 and TRBJ2-2; TRBD1 or TRBD2 may be the D gene (5 bases each). The CDR3 loop spans 16 amino acids. Germline CDR1 is WNHNN and CDR2 is SYGVQD (reference sequence). The germline V and J ends were trimmed by 3 bases and 3 bases, with 14 bases remaining between them. The chain's CDR3 is CASSDSGGVDTGELFF. The DNA for the CDR3 is TGCGCCAGCAGTGATAGTGGGGGAGTCGACACCGGGGAGCTGTTTTTT.

Worth noting for this clone: The sample carries other DNA sequences with the same CDR3. The gene calls are TRBV29-1 and TRBJ2-3, with TRBD1 as a possible D gene (6 bases). Germline lookup yields CDR1 SQVTM and CDR2 ANQGSEA. The V end was cut by 4 bases, the J end by 3 bases, with 11 bases between. CDR3 length equals 13 residues. For the CDR3, the DNA is TGCAGCGTTGTTAGGGGGAATACAGATACGCAGTATTTT. Its translation: CSVVRGNTDTQYF.